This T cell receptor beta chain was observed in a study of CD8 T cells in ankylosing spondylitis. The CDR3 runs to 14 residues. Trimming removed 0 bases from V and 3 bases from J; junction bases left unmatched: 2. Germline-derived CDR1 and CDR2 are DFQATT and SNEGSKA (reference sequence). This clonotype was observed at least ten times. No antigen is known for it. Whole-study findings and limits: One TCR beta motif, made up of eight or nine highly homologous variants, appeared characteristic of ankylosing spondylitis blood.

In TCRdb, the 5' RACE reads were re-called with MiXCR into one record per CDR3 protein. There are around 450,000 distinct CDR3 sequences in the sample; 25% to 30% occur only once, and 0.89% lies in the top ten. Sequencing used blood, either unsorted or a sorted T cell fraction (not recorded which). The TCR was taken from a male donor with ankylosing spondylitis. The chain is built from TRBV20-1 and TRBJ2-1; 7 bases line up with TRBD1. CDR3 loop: CSARDRTGYNEQFF. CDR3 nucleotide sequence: TGCAGTGCTAGAGATCGGACAGGCTACAATGAGCAGTTCTTC.